This T cell receptor beta chain stems from a study of cytomegalovirus exposure and HLA in healthy donors. Findings and limits, study-wide: Previously analyzed data showed that most TCR beta V segments were productive at a frequency of about 90% or about 30%.

Trimming pared 1 base from V and 0 bases from J, leaving 7 bases between. CDR1 and CDR2 (germline): SEHNR, FQNEAQ (reference sequence). The CDR3 runs 15 residues. Concerning this clone itself: Its antigen is still unknown.

Each donor's status was that of a healthy bone marrow donor. With 60 Vbeta and 13 Jbeta primers, the PCR was carried out. In the original processing: Later reanalysis found around 84 million unique TCR beta chains, approximately 11 million of them shared. Some clones are missing from TCRdb's copy, which holds only in-frame ones; the method was immunoSEQ multiplex PCR. V and J calls plus clone size are reproduced from that table; the DNA served to infer D and trimming. The table shows under 200,000 clones, with 70% to 80% occurring only once. The chain links TRBV7-9 to TRBJ1-3; unclear D gene. Sequences were obtained from PBMCs. This clonotype was sampled from a male donor in good health and CMV-seropositive. The CDR3 is CASSLVSRSGNTIYF. The DNA of the CDR3 is TGTGCCAGCAGCTTAGTCTCCCGCTCTGGAAACACCATATATTTT.